This T cell receptor beta chain was documented in a study of control samples from healthy donors and cancer patients. Profiled with immunoSEQ multiplex PCR; TCRdb holds only in-frame clones, not every one. The sample carries 45,000 or so clones, more than 75% recorded once. The V end was cut by 3 bases, the J end by 2 bases, with 11 bases between. Germline V CDR1 and CDR2: SGDLS, YYNGEE. CDR3 size: 14 residues. Sequencing input: PBMCs. The TCR originated in a woman aged 60-75 years with lung cancer. J is TRBJ1-1 and V is TRBV9; D unclear. The CDR3 sequence is CASSANPDNTEAFF. CDR3 nucleotides: TGTGCCAGCAGCGCAAACCCCGATAACACTGAAGCTTTCTTT.